These T cell receptor beta chains were read from a single sample in a study of T cell clones after liver transplantation. Generated by immunoSEQ multiplex PCR, the TCRdb table keeps only in-frame clones and is missing some. Counted here are around 110,000 clones, just over 90% occurring once; the ten biggest clones make up around 0.8%. The sequences come from CD4+ T cells from blood, collected 12 months after liver transplant. The receptors derive from a human patient who received a liver transplant. Some T cells may have originated in the graft donor. CDR3s leave out the opening cysteine and the closing phenylalanine or tryptophan. Each record gives: CDR3 protein, clone size, V gene, J gene. The listing skips clone size in some rows; elsewhere it reads once, few, many or a size class.

ASSPAGRGTDTQY	NA	TRBV5-1	TRBJ2-3
ASSLRGANTGELF	NA	TRBV19	TRBJ2-2
ASSTRTGGITNIQY	NA	TRBV19	TRBJ2-4
ASSSTSTSGRARTDTQY	NA	TRBV5-1	TRBJ2-3
ASSIQTAYSNQPQH	NA	TRBV28	TRBJ1-5
ASSLGDPNTGELF	NA	TRBV5-4	TRBJ2-2
ASKTGTGSYNEQF	NA	TRBV2	TRBJ2-1
ASSYSFHEQY	NA	TRBV6-6	TRBJ2-7
ASSLSQGRNYEQY	NA	TRBV5-1	TRBJ2-7
ASSLNNFEAF	NA	TRBV7-8	TRBJ1-1
ASSAQGRGEKLF	NA	TRBV7-9	TRBJ1-4
ASSLVQGSTEAF	NA	TRBV11-1	TRBJ1-1
ASSIGRVSNQPQH	NA	TRBV7-8	TRBJ1-5
ASRVGTSGSDEQF	NA	TRBV28	TRBJ2-1
ASSSQGELPNYGYT	NA	TRBV27	TRBJ1-2
ASSKRRRDEKLF	NA	TRBV21-1	TRBJ1-4
ASSLRSTNEKLF	NA	TRBV13	TRBJ1-4
ASSLDGSREQY	NA	TRBV11-3	TRBJ2-7
ASSRTSGRDIQY	NA	TRBV18	TRBJ2-4
ASRRQQETQY	NA	TRBV2	TRBJ2-5
ASSESYPTDTQY	NA	TRBV10-1	TRBJ2-3
ASSQVGQSYEQY	once	TRBV4-1	TRBJ2-7